This entry is about one T cell receptor beta chain. This sample was included in a study of identical twins. Germline CDR1 and CDR2: LGHDT and YNNKEL (reference sequence). V lost 3 bases to trimming and J lost 9 bases; unmatched junction nucleotides: 3. The CDR3 runs 12 residues. One entry per CDR3 protein, called by TCRdb with MiXCR from the 5' RACE reads. The sample lists around 690,000 distinct CDR3 sequences; 21% were seen once. These data also featured in a second study, about T cells expressing NK-cell markers. As that study records: Seven of the eight sequenced donors were classified as HCMV-seropositive, and one was classified as seronegative.

The sample taken for sequencing was PBMCs. This TCR was recovered from a woman younger than 30 in good health. The chain is built from TRBV3-1 and TRBJ2-7; 9 nucleotides line up with TRBD1. Here the CDR3 reads CASSQGTGTQYF. Here the CDR3 DNA reads TGTGCCAGCAGCCAGGGGACAGGGACGCAGTACTTC.